This TCR beta chain was obtained from a study of cytomegalovirus exposure and HLA in healthy donors (dated by TCRdb to about 2017). In terms of the full investigation: A later analysis indicated that the 110 or so validation repertoires were generated on the platform also employed for the approximately 700 repertoires of the first cohort. The aim of the study was to test whether cataloging public T cell receptors could identify signatures of past pathogen exposure. In addition to the first cohort of roughly 670 subjects, a separate validation cohort of 120 different subjects was used. To predict cytomegalovirus infection status, the study combined high-throughput TCR immunosequencing, statistical association of individual TCRs with disease status, and machine learning. Results and caveats for the whole study, not just this receptor: All 120 or so repertoires were used to score co-occurrence in the validation cohort in a later analysis, because that analysis had no HLA typing for the cohort. Three of the identified cytomegalovirus-associated TCR beta chains were confirmed in vitro to be specific for cytomegalovirus antigens. Cytomegalovirus status was reported to be diagnosed by the classifier with high specificity and sensitivity in both the original and validation cohorts. While some public TCRs were present in many individuals, most TCR sequences turned up only very rarely across donors. According to the authors, the approach could potentially be generalized to other disease states and immunological phenotypes. Of the cluster scores, roughly 95% were above 0 in a later analysis, which found that TCRs clustered in the first cohort also tended to co-occur in the roughly 130 validation repertoires. The study gave a list of 150 to 200 TCR beta chains associated with cytomegalovirus.

The donors belonged to the validation cohort of about 130 subjects, which was separate from the roughly 670-subject first cohort. This clone turned up a few times. The antigen this receptor binds is unknown. No much larger clone is present one base from it, and per-base qualities are unavailable. Libraries were prepared through the immunoSEQ multiplex PCR assay. Per the original workflow: To diagnose cytomegalovirus status from the catalog of TCR beta chain sequences, a statistical classification framework was built. TCRdb limited this immuneACCESS table to in-frame rearrangements with V and J called. A share of clones is missing; checked studies link under half to unresolved V genes, and the rest is unexplained. Clonal size and the V and J genes are those of that table, whereas D and trimming came from the DNA. Present in this sample are over 200,000 clones, around 87% of which were seen just once. The biggest ten clones account for 1.5% to 2.5% of the sample.

The source is a woman between 18 and 29 years old in good health and CMV-seropositive. The sequenced material came from PBMCs.

The CDR3 reads as follows: CASRDRGPQNQPQHF. At the DNA level, the sequence is TGTGCCAGCAGGGACAGGGGGCCTCAAAATCAGCCCCAGCATTTT. The receptor chain draws on TRBV2 and TRBJ1-5; 11 central nucleotides agree with TRBD1. Trimming takes 6 bases off V and 4 bases off J; junction bases not matched to a gene: 5. Spanning cysteine to phenylalanine, the CDR3 consists of 15 amino acids. Just the 45-base CDR3 DNA is kept, in frame starting at base 1. Via the germline V gene, CDR1 is SNHLY and CDR2 FYNNEI. This CDR3, with the reference TRBV2 and TRBJ1-5 proteins standing in past its ends, gives the full variable domain EPEVTQTPSHQVTQMGQEVILRCVPISNHLYFYWYRQILGQKVEFLVSFYNNEISEKSEIFDDQFSVERPDGSNFTLKIRSTKLEDSAMYFCASRDRGPQNQPQHFGDGTRLSIL.